Listed below are T cell receptor beta chains from one sample, sequenced in a study of Graves' ophthalmopathy and Graves' hyperthyroidism. TCRdb reprocessed the multiplex PCR reads via MiXCR and lists one record per CDR3 protein. The repertoire holds 650,000 to 900,000 distinct CDR3 sequences, with roughly 40% as singletons. The sample consisted of peripheral blood. The receptors here all came from an adult man with Graves' ophthalmopathy. Each CDR3 is given with its conserved first and last residue. Size values are once, few and many counts, or a class for expanded clones, and some rows have none.

TRBV6-1	TRBJ2-3	-	CASRDSRHYF
TRBV25-1	TRBJ2-2	few	CASSLSASYTGELFF
TRBV5-6	TRBJ2-6	few	CGGGLAGANVLTF
TRBV25-1	TRBJ2-5	-	CASSLARDRDNQETQYF
TRBV10-3	TRBJ1-5	-	CAISYSKGTQHF
TRBV5-4	TRBJ2-2	-	CASSSPGRDTGELFF
TRBV9	TRBJ2-5	-	CASSSMGVPETQYF
TRBV20-1	TRBJ1-5	-	CSARVGQSNQPQHF
TRBV7-9	TRBJ1-2	few	CASTADYWGYTF
TRBV9	TRBJ1-3	few	CASSVGGTSGNTIYF
TRBV2	TRBJ2-3	-	CASSSPSGRRTDTQYF
TRBV7-9	TRBJ1-4	-	CASSQPGDSAPEKLFF
TRBV15	TRBJ1-5	-	CDASRDRVPNSNQPQHF
TRBV24-1	TRBJ1-5	-	CATSGRGQGAEHF
TRBV7-2	TRBJ2-2	few	CASSQVLAENTGELFF
TRBV25-1	TRBJ1-1	-	CASSSRGADTEAFF
TRBV20-1	TRBJ2-7	many	CSASWQGAAEQYF